This T cell receptor (beta chain) was captured in a study of OX40 agonist ivuxolimab in advanced cancers. Study as a whole: Patients were given ivuxolimab, an antibody that agonizes OX40 (CD134). Those treated in dose escalation had hepatocellular carcinoma, melanoma, renal cell cancer or head and neck cancer.

Details on this clone: The antigen is unknown.

Clones were sequenced by immunoSEQ multiplex PCR, and TCRdb holds only the in-frame ones, with some missing. The sample consists of 15,000 to 20,000 clones, around 67% of them appearing once. The CDR3 loop spans 13 amino acids. The germline V and J ends were trimmed by 4 bases and 1 base, with 7 bases remaining between them. Per germline, CDR1 WSHSY and CDR2 SAAADI. Findings and limits, study-wide: CD4+ and CD8+ blood T cells expanded clonally by week 6 at 0.1 to 3.0 mg/kg. At 0.1-3.0 mg/kg, partial responders had clonal expansion among the lowest observed.

The input for sequencing was CD4+ or CD8+ T cells sorted from blood, taken in a trial of the OX40 agonist ivuxolimab. The chain has TRBV10-2 and TRBJ1-1; maybe TRBD1 (5 bases). This TCR was recovered from an adult with an advanced solid tumor such as melanoma, head and neck, liver or kidney cancer. CDR3 coding DNA: TGCGCCAGCAGTGGCCAGGGGAACACTGAAGCTTTCTTT. It yields the protein CASSGQGNTEAFF.